This entry lists 26 T cell receptor beta chains sequenced from one sample in a study of blood T cell repertoires in COVID-19. Profiled with immunoSEQ multiplex PCR; TCRdb holds only in-frame clones, not every one. Altogether 130,000 to 150,000 clones are present, approximately 89% being singletons, with the ten largest covering 1.7%. The sample taken for sequencing was peripheral blood. Every receptor here comes from a woman aged 45-60 years with acute or convalescent COVID-19.

This clone was recorded only once. This same CDR3 is encoded by further DNA sequences in the sample. This chain links TRBV7-3 with TRBJ2-1, with 12 bases matching TRBD2. This CDR3 spans 17 amino acids. From germline, CDR1 is SGHTA and CDR2 FQGTGA. With V trimmed by 4 bases and J by 4 bases, 8 bases remained unmatched. CDR3 DNA sequence: TGTGCCAGCAGCTCTCCTACCGGGACTAGCGGGTACAATGAGCAGTTCTTC. As protein: CASSSPTGTSGYNEQFF.

A single count supports this clone. This chain links TRBV7-9 with TRBJ1-2, with a possible D match to TRBD1 (5 bases). Trimming took 5 bases from V and 8 from J, leaving 24 bases between them. This CDR3 has 16 residues. Germline CDR1 reads SEHNR; CDR2 reads FQNEAQ (reference sequence). Here the CDR3 reads CASSVGGTLNRPGYTF. The CDR3 DNA is TGTGCCAGCAGCGTAGGCGGGACTTTGAACAGGCCCGGCTACACCTTC.

J is TRBJ2-3 and V is TRBV4-1; D might be TRBD2 (6 bases). The germline gives CDR1 MGHRA, CDR2 YSYEKL. The CDR3 covers 18 residues. The V and J ends lost 3 bases and 2 bases respectively, with 21 bases between them. The CDR3, as DNA: TGCGCCAGCAGCCACAACTTCGTAGCGGTTGGGGACACAGATACGCAGTATTTT. It encodes CASSHNFVAVGDTDTQYF.

The chain is built from TRBV3-1 (or the pseudogene TRBV3-2) and TRBJ2-3; D is unclear. The CDR3 is made up of 15 amino acids. V lost 1 base, J lost 10 bases, and 18 bases lay in between. Germline loops: CDR1 LGHDT, CDR2 YNNKEL (reference sequence). CDR3 sequence: CASSQVVPAEGSQYF. CDR3 bases: TGTGCCAGCAGCCAAGTGGTTCCCGCGGAAGGTTCGCAGTATTTT.

The chain uses TRBV20-1 and TRBJ2-2; 11 nucleotides align to TRBD2. Germline V CDR1 and CDR2: DFQATT, SNEGSKA (reference sequence). V lost 6 bases and J lost 6; bases outside the gene matches: 6. CDR3 length: 14 amino acids. CDR3 nucleotide sequence: TGCAGTGCCAGTAGCGGGAGGGGGGCCGGGGAGCTGTTTTTT. Protein product: CSASSGRGAGELFF.

Here the CDR3 reads CASSTPHRGRIETQYF. As DNA, the CDR3 is TGTGCCAGCAGTACACCACACAGGGGGCGCATCGAGACCCAGTACTTC. The chain employs TRBV28 and TRBJ2-5, with 9 bases fitting TRBD1. V gave up 5 bases and J gave up 5 bases; unmatched junction bases: 12. Germline CDR1 reads MDHEN; CDR2 reads SYDVKM. CDR3 length: 16 residues.

The chain uses TRBV5-1 and TRBJ2-3; D gene uncertain. Per the germline V gene, CDR1 is SGHRS and CDR2 is YFSETQ. The CDR3 runs to 17 residues. V lost 6 bases, J lost 1 base, and 21 bases lay in between. The CDR3 here is CASTLRSGSIGTDTQYF. Written as DNA, the CDR3 is TGCGCCAGCACCCTGCGGTCGGGTAGTATTGGCACAGATACGCAGTATTTT.

The rearrangement uses TRBV19 and TRBJ2-2, with a weak D call TRBD1 (6 bases). V shed 5 bases and J shed 5 bases, with 12 bases lying between them. The CDR3 runs to 14 residues. The V gene's germline CDR1 is LNHDA and CDR2 SQIVND (reference sequence). CDR3 sequence: CASSADSDTGELFF. DNA of the CDR3: TGTGCCAGTAGTGCGGACAGTGATACCGGGGAGCTGTTTTTT.

The V and J genes are TRBV6-1 and TRBJ1-2; D gene uncertain. Germline values: CDR1 MNHNS, CDR2 SASEGT. V shed 3 bases and J shed 9 bases, with 17 bases lying between them. The CDR3 has 14 amino acids. Written as DNA, the CDR3 is TGTGCCAGCAGTGACGGGGTCGGGGAACGATGCTACACCTTC. As protein: CASSDGVGERCYTF.

This sequence joins TRBV6-1 and TRBJ2-1; D unresolved. V gave up 3 bases and J gave up 5 bases, with 14 bases separating them. Per germline, CDR1 MNHNS and CDR2 SASEGT. The CDR3 is 15 amino acids. In DNA, the CDR3 is TGTGCCAGCAGTGAGGCCCGTGACTGGAACAATGAGCAGTTCTTC. As protein: CASSEARDWNNEQFF.

The rearrangement links TRBV2 to TRBJ1-1; TRBD1 might be the D (6 bases). The V end was cut by 7 bases, the J end by 0 bases, with 18 bases between. The CDR3 is 16 amino acids. CDR1 is SNHLY, CDR2 FYNNEI, per germline. CDR3 sequence (DNA): TGTGCCAGCATGGGTGCCGCCTGGACAGTGAACACTGAAGCTTTCTTT. Its protein is CASMGAAWTVNTEAFF. Combining the CDR3 with reference TRBV2 and TRBJ1-1 gives the whole variable domain EPEVTQTPSHQVTQMGQEVILRCVPISNHLYFYWYRQILGQKVEFLVSFYNNEISEKSEIFDDQFSVERPDGSNFTLKIRSTKLEDSAMYFCASMGAAWTVNTEAFFGQGTRLTVV.

The chain combines TRBV9 with TRBJ1-5; the D is unclear. CDR3 length equals 12 residues. Germline V gene data show CDR1 as SGDLS and CDR2 as YYNGEE. V was shortened by 8 bases and J by 5 bases, with 11 bases between the two germline ends. In DNA, the CDR3 is TGTGCCAGTGGTGTAGATGATCAGCCCCAGCATTTT. Protein: CASGVDDQPQHF.

The chain recombines TRBV28 with TRBJ2-3; possible D gene TRBD2, 5 bases. The CDR3 has 18 amino acids. Trimming pared 2 bases from V and 1 base from J, leaving 19 bases between. Germline lookup yields CDR1 MDHEN and CDR2 SYDVKM. The CDR3 reads CASSLIRTDLRGTDTQYF. CDR3 nucleotide sequence: TGTGCCAGCAGTTTAATAAGGACTGACTTAAGGGGCACAGATACGCAGTATTTT.

The V call is TRBV27, the J call TRBJ1-1; D remains unclear. Trimming removed 3 bases at V and 2 bases at J, with 7 bases between. Germline assignment: CDR1 MNHEY and CDR2 SMNVEV (reference sequence). This CDR3 is 13 amino acids long. In nucleotides, the CDR3 is TGTGCCAGCAGTTTGCGGGCTAACACTGAAGCTTTCTTT. Translating it yields CASSLRANTEAFF.

This chain uses TRBV7-9 with TRBJ2-7; D not resolved. The germline V and J ends were trimmed by 5 bases and 1 base, with 3 bases remaining between them. This CDR3 has 11 residues. CDR1 is SEHNR, CDR2 FQNEAQ, per germline (reference sequence). The CDR3 DNA reads as TGTGCCAGCAGCCTATCCTACGAGCAGTACTTC. This encodes CASSLSYEQYF. The full variable domain, rest sourced from reference TRBV7-9 and TRBJ2-7, is DTGVSQNPRHKITKRGQNVTFRCDPISEHNRLYWYRQTLGQGPEFLTYFQNEAQLEKSRLLSDRFSAERPKGSFSTLEIQRTEQGDSAMYLCASSLSYEQYFGPGTRLTVT.

There are a few counts of this clone. The gene calls are TRBV19 and TRBJ2-1, with D tentatively TRBD2 (5 bases). The CDR3 is made up of 14 amino acids. Per germline, CDR1 LNHDA and CDR2 SQIVND (reference sequence). Trimming shortened V by 7 bases and J by 6 bases, and 16 bases separated the two germline ends. CDR3 residues: CASKFGGPVNEQFF. The CDR3 DNA is TGTGCCAGTAAGTTCGGAGGACCTGTCAATGAGCAGTTCTTC.

The J gene is TRBJ1-1, the V gene TRBV2; TRBD1 matches at 7 bases. The junction had 3 bases not matched to a gene; V was cut back by 4 bases and J by 1 base. This CDR3 contains 14 residues. The germline CDR1 and CDR2 sequences are SNHLY and FYNNEI. CDR3 sequence (DNA): TGTGCCAGCAGTGTTACAGGGGCGAACACTGAAGCTTTCTTT. Amino acid sequence: CASSVTGANTEAFF.

The chain uses TRBV7-8 and TRBJ1-5; no reliable D call. This CDR3 region has 19 residues. Germline V gives CDR1 SGHVS, CDR2 FQNEAQ. V lost 2 bases to trimming and J lost 0 bases, with 20 bases between them. The CDR3 spells CASSLYGRLTIISNQPQHF. In nucleotides, the CDR3 is TGTGCCAGCAGCTTATATGGGAGATTAACCATTATTAGCAATCAGCCCCAGCATTTT. Full variable domain (rest looked up from reference TRBV7-8 and TRBJ1-5): GAGVSQSPRYKVAKRGQDVALRCDPISGHVSLFWYQQALGQGPEFLTYFQNEAQLDKSGLPSDRFFAERPEGSVSTLKIQRTQQEDSAVYLCASSLYGRLTIISNQPQHFGDGTRLSIL.

This chain links TRBV6-5 with TRBJ2-7; D is undetermined. The CDR3 consists of 14 residues. Deletions cut 4 bases from V and 5 bases from J, with 15 bases between. Germline V gene data show CDR1 as MNHEY and CDR2 as SVGAGI. This CDR3 is CASSSAWLGDEQYF. DNA of the CDR3: TGTGCCAGCAGTTCCGCCTGGCTGGGCGACGAGCAGTACTTC.

The sample holds one count of this clone. The chain joins TRBV6-1 to TRBJ1-2; the D is unclear. V gave up 2 bases and J gave up 4 bases, with 17 bases separating them. Germline CDR1 MNHNS, CDR2 SASEGT. The CDR3 covers 16 residues. The CDR3 nucleotides read TGTGCCAGCAGTGAAAGTCTATCCAGAGGGCTCTATGGCTACACCTTC. Protein: CASSESLSRGLYGYTF.

This chain joins TRBV15 and TRBJ1-2; D may be TRBD1 (5 bases). This CDR3 region has 15 residues. CDR1 is LNHNV, CDR2 YYDKDF, per germline (reference sequence). V lost 0 bases and J 6 bases, leaving 14 bases between the germline ends. CDR3 coding DNA: TGTGCCACCAGCAGAGAAGACATCATGACAGATGGCTACACCTTC. This codes for CATSREDIMTDGYTF.

The chain uses TRBV12-3 or TRBV12-4 and TRBJ2-7, with a possible D match to TRBD2 (6 bases). Trimming left V 0 bases short and J 6 bases short, with 9 bases between. The CDR3 totals 13 residues. CDR3 residues: CASSLARRGEQYF. Here the CDR3 DNA reads TGTGCCAGCAGTTTAGCGAGGAGGGGCGAGCAGTACTTC.

The genes are TRBV12-3 or TRBV12-4 and TRBJ1-1; 9 bases agree with TRBD1. Trimming removed 5 bases from V and 11 bases from J; junction bases left unmatched: 9. This CDR3 spans 13 amino acids. CDR3 region: CASSTRTGATAFF. CDR3 DNA: TGTGCCAGCAGTACCCGGACAGGGGCAACGGCTTTCTTT.

This chain connects TRBV11-2 to TRBJ2-3; weak D call: TRBD1 (6 bases). CDR1 is SGHAT and CDR2 is FQNNGV in the germline V gene. The CDR3 has 15 amino acids. Trimming removed 2 bases from V and 2 bases from J, with 11 bases in between. The CDR3 region is CASSLNWDNTDTQYF. CDR3 bases: TGTGCCAGCAGCTTAAACTGGGACAACACAGATACGCAGTATTTT.

This clone has a handful of counts. The genes are TRBV4-2 and TRBJ2-5, with a possible D match to TRBD2 (5 bases). Germline CDR1 and CDR2: LGHNA and YNFKEQ. Trimming shortened V by 4 bases and J by 3 bases, and 24 bases separated the two germline ends. CDR3 length: 18 residues. CDR3 protein: CASSRSASAGSLKETQYF. CDR3 DNA sequence: TGTGCCAGCAGCCGTTCGGCCAGCGCTGGGAGTTTAAAAGAGACCCAGTACTTC.

This chain links TRBV28 with TRBJ2-6; TRBD2 matches 7 bases. This CDR3 has 17 residues. Germline values: CDR1 MDHEN, CDR2 SYDVKM. With V trimmed by 4 bases and J by 0 bases, 6 bases remained unmatched. CDR3 region: CASSSGTIGSGANVLTF. In DNA, the CDR3 is TGTGCCAGCAGTTCAGGGACTATCGGCTCTGGGGCCAACGTCCTGACTTTC.